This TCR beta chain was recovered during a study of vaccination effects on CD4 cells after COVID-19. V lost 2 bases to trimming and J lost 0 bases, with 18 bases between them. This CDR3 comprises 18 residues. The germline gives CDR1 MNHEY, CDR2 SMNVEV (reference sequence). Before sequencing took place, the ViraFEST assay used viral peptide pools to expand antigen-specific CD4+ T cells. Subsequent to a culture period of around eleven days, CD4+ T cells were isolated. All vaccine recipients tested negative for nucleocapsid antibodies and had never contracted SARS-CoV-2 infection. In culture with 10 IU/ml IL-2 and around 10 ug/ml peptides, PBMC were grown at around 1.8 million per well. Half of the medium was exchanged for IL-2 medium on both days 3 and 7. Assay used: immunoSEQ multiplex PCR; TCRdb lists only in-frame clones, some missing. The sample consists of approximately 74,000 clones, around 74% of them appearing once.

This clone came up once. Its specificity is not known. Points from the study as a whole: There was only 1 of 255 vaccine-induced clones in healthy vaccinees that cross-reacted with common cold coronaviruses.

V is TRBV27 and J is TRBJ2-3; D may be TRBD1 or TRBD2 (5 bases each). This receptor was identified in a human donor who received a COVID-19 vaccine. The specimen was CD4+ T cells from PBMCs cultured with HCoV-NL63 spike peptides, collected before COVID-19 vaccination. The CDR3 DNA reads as TGTGCCAGCAGTTTACTAGTCGGGGCTACGACTAGCACAGATACGCAGTATTTT. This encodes CASSLLVGATTSTDTQYF.